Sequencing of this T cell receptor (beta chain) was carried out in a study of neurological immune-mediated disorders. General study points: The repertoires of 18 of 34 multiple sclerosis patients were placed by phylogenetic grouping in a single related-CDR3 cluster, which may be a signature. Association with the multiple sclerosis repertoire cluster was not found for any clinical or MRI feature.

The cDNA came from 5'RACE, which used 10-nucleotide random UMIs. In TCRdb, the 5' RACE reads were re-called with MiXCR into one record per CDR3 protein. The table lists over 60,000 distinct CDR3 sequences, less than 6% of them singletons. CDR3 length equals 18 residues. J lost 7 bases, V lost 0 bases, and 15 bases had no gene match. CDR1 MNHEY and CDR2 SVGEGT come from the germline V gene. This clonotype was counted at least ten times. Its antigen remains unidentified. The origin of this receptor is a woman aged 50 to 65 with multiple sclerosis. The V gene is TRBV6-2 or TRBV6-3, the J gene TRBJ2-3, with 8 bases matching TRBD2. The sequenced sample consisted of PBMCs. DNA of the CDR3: TGTGCCAGCAGTTACTCTTACCAGCGGGGGATTGTATCCAATACGCAGTATTTT. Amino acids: CASSYSYQRGIVSNTQYF.